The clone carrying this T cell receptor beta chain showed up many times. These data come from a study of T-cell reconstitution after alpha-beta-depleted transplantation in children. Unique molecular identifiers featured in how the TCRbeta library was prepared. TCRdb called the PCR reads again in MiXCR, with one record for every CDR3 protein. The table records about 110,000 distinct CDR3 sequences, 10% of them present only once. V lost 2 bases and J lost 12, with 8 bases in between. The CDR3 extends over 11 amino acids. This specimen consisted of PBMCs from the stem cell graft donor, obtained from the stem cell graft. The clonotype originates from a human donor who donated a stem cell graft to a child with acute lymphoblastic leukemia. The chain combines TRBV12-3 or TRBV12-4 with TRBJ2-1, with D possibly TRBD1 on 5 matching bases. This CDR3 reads CASSLSRAQFF. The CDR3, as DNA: TGTGCCAGCAGTTTATCCAGGGCGCAGTTCTTC.